This T cell receptor beta chain was sequenced for a study of shared clonotypes between healthy human individuals. Looked up from germline, CDR1 is SEHNR and CDR2 is FQNEAQ (reference sequence). The V end lost 1 base, the J end lost 8 bases, and 14 bases lay between the germline ends. The CDR3 sequence is 15 residues long. About 33,000 T cell genomes (about 0.2 ug DNA) went into each sorted-subset replicate. Profiled with immunoSEQ multiplex PCR; TCRdb holds only in-frame clones, not every one. This table has over 2,000,000 clones, around 93% appearing once. Naivety among CD8 cells was defined by CD45RO negativity and positive CCR7 selection, thereby excluding terminally differentiated effector memory CD45RA+ cells. Donors comprised healthy HIV-negative adults lacking recent acute infections or vaccinations.

The genes are TRBV7-9 and TRBJ1-4; D is undetermined. The sequenced sample was naive CD8+ T cells from PBMCs. The sequence derives from a man in his late teens or twenties in good health. Some clones in this sample may be carry-over from other donors' samples. Here the CDR3 reads CASSLVPEEREKLFF. The CDR3 region has the DNA TGTGCCAGCAGCTTAGTCCCAGAAGAAAGGGAAAAACTGTTTTTT.